The T cell receptor (beta chain) described here comes from a study of T cells after yellow fever vaccination. As for the study in general: Preparation of the low-cell-number fractions used SMART-Seq v4 Ultra Low Input.

This clonotype has just a few counts. As yet, its antigen is unknown. Generation of TCR cDNA used 5'RACE template switching (which added a universal primer site and UMIs). Via MiXCR, TCRdb re-called the 5' RACE reads, giving one row per CDR3 protein. The data contain fewer than 500,000 distinct CDR3 sequences, around 19% of them singletons. With 6 bases removed from V and 8 bases from J, the gap between germline ends came to 24 bases. CDR1 is LGHDT and CDR2 is YNNKEL in the germline V gene (reference sequence). CDR3 size: 16 residues. General study results and limits: Researchers cautioned that FACS-sorted repertoires could harbor abundant clonotypes contaminating from the bulk population. Few clonotypes appeared in both CD4 and CD8 compartments.

Here the sequenced sample was PBMCs, taken before the yellow fever booster vaccination. This TCR was recovered from a man between 18 and 35 years old who received the YFV17D yellow fever vaccine. The chain has TRBV3-1 and TRBJ2-3; TRBD1 is a possible D gene (5 bases). This CDR3 reads CASRDSRGTKYGTQYF. The DNA for the CDR3 is TGTGCCAGCAGGGATTCAAGGGGAACTAAATACGGTACGCAGTATTTT.